This TCR beta chain was captured in a study of cytomegalovirus exposure and HLA in healthy donors. As to this clone: The antigen remains undetermined. This same CDR3 is encoded by further DNA sequences in the sample.

Study results and caveats: A list of 164 TCR beta chains associated with cytomegalovirus was given. It is likely that the observed cluster of highly shared sequence variants was a sequencing artifact.

Samples came from healthy bone marrow donors. This CDR3 is built from 15 residues. With 4 bases removed from V and 5 bases from J, the gap between germline ends came to 18 bases. CDR1 MGHRA and CDR2 YSYEKL come from the germline V gene. Vbeta (60) and Jbeta (13) primers were used in the PCR. In the original processing: About 11 million shared chains were among the 80 million or so unique TCR beta chains that a later analysis counted. Sequencing was performed with immunoSEQ multiplex PCR; in TCRdb, only in-frame clones are kept and a portion is missing. V and J calls and clone size come straight from that table; D and trimming were deduced from the DNA. The sample consists of 110,000 to 150,000 clones, roughly 77% of them appearing once.

The chain is built from TRBV4-1 and TRBJ2-7, with no clear D. This receptor was identified in a male donor in good health and CMV-seronegative. The specimen sequenced was PBMCs. CDR3 sequence: CASSPPGGSRDEQYF. The CDR3 DNA sequence: TGCGCCAGCAGCCCGCCGGGTGGGTCCCGCGACGAGCAGTACTTC.